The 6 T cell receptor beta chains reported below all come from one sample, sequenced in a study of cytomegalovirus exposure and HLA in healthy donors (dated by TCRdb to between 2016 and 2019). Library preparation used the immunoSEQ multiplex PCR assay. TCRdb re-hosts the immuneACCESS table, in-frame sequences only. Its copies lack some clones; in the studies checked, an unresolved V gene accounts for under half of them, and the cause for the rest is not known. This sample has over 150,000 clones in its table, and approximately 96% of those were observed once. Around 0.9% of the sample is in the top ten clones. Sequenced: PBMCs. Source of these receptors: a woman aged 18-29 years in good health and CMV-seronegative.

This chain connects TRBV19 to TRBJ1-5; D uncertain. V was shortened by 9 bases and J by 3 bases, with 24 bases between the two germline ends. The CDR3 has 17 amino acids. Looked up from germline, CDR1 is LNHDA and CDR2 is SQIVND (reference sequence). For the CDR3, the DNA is TGTGCCAGCTCTCTTGACCGACGGGGATCAGTCAATCAGCCCCAGCATTTT. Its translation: CASSLDRRGSVNQPQHF. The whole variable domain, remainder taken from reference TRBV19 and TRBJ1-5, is DGGITQSPKYLFRKEGQNVTLSCEQNLNHDAMYWYRQDPGQGLRLIYYSQIVNDFQKGDIAEGYSVSREKKESFPLTVTSAQKNPTAFYLCASSLDRRGSVNQPQHFGDGTRLSIL.

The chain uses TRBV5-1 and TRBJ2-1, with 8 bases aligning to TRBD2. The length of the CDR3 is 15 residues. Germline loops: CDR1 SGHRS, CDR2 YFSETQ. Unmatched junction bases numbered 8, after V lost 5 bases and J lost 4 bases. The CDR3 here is CASRLSGGAYNEQFF. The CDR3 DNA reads TGCGCCAGCAGGCTCAGCGGGGGAGCATACAATGAGCAGTTCTTC.

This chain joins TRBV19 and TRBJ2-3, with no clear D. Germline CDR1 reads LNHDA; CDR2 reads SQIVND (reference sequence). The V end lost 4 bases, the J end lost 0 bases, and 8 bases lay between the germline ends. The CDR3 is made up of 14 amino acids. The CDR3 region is CASSRYSSTDTQYF. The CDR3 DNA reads TGTGCCAGTAGTAGGTACTCCAGCACAGATACGCAGTATTTT.

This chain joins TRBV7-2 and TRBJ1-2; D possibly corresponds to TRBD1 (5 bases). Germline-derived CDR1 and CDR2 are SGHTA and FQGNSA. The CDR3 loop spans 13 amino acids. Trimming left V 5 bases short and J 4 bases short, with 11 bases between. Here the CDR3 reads CASSQTASYGYTF. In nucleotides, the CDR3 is TGTGCCAGCAGCCAGACAGCTTCCTATGGCTACACCTTC. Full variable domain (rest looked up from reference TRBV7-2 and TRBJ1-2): GAGVSQSPSNKVTEKGKDVELRCDPISGHTALYWYRQSLGQGLEFLIYFQGNSAPDKSGLPSDRFSAERTGGSVSTLTIQRTQQEDSAVYLCASSQTASYGYTFGSGTRLTVV.

CDR3: CASSLVTGGEETQYF. Here the CDR3 DNA reads TGTGCCAGCAGCTTGGTTACAGGGGGAGAGGAGACCCAGTACTTC. The V call is TRBV5-5, the J call TRBJ2-5; TRBD1 matches 8 bases. Germline V gene sequence: CDR1 SGHKS, CDR2 YYEKEE (reference sequence). There are 15 residues in the CDR3. V lost 0 bases to trimming and J lost 5 bases; unmatched junction nucleotides: 6.

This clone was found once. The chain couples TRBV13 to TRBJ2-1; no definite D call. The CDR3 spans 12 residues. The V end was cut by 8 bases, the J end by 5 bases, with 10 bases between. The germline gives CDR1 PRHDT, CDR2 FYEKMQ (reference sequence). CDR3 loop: CASEKENNEQFF. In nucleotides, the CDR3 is TGTGCCAGCGAAAAGGAGAACAATGAGCAGTTCTTC.